This TCR beta chain was identified during a study of T cells in Graves' hyperthyroidism and ophthalmopathy. Using RNA transcripts as the source, TCR beta CDR3 regions were amplified. An initial round of RT-PCR targeting the TCR CDR3 relied on the HTBI primer set. Using its own MiXCR run on the multiplex PCR reads, TCRdb lists one record per CDR3 protein. The sample contains hundreds of thousands of distinct CDR3 sequences, 22% of which appear only once. CDR3 length equals 16 residues. Trimming cost V 1 base and J 0 bases, with 13 bases left between them. CDR1 and CDR2 from the germline V gene are DFQATT and SNEGSKA (reference sequence). General study findings and limits: Most clonotypes expanded in thyroid above 0.001 were likewise present in blood.

At least ten counts were recorded for this clonotype. The antigen remains unidentified. This clonotype was obtained from a man aged 25 to 40 with Graves' ophthalmopathy. The sequencing input was blood. The rearrangement joins TRBV20-1 to TRBJ2-1, with D possibly being TRBD1 (7 bases). The DNA for the CDR3 is TGCAGTGCTAGAGGCGTCCAGGGGGGCTCCTACAATGAGCAGTTCTTC. Its protein is CSARGVQGGSYNEQFF.